This T cell receptor (beta chain) was observed in a study of T cells in Graves' hyperthyroidism and ophthalmopathy. The length of the CDR3 is 15 residues. With 4 bases removed from V and 2 bases from J, the gap between germline ends came to 11 bases. Germline V lookup: CDR1 SGHVT, CDR2 SQSDAQ. Regions amplified from RNA transcripts were the TCR beta CDR3 regions. The study used the HTBI primer set for a first-round RT-PCR of the TCR CDR3. TCRdb recomputed calls from the multiplex PCR reads with MiXCR, one row per CDR3 protein. In the table there are about 98,000 distinct CDR3 sequences, roughly 40% of which are singletons. In its sample, this clonotype was seen many times.

Sequencing used peripheral blood or thyroid tissue (not recorded which). This chain uses TRBV7-4 with TRBJ1-4; D is unclear. The origin of this receptor is a woman aged 25 to 45 with Graves' hyperthyroidism. The CDR3 here is CASSSRWRTNEKLFF. The CDR3 DNA sequence: TGTGCCAGCAGCTCACGTTGGCGGACTAATGAAAAACTGTTTTTT.